This is a list of T cell receptor beta chains from one sample in a study of blood T cell repertoires in COVID-19. Libraries were prepared by immunoSEQ multiplex PCR; TCRdb keeps only in-frame clonotypes and omits some of them. Among 50,000 to 65,000 clones listed, more than 80% were seen once. Sequenced: peripheral blood. The receptor set was obtained from a human donor in a cohort sampled during active COVID-19. Each CDR3 is given with its conserved first and last residue. Each record gives: CDR3 protein, CDR3 DNA, CDR3 length, V gene, D gene, J gene, clone size. The D gene is left open where the match is weak. Only part of the rows carry a size: once, few, many, or a class if the clone is expanded.

CASSVGTAYTGELFF TGCGCCAGCAGCGTCGGGACAGCTTACACCGGGGAGCTGTTTTTT 15 TRBV5-1 TRBD1 TRBJ2-2 NA
CASGTGVSNEQFF TGTGCCAGCGGGACAGGGGTTTCCAATGAGCAGTTCTTC 13 TRBV6-4 TRBD1 TRBJ2-1 once
CASSPGTSDTGELFF TGTGCCAGCAGCCCCGGGACTAGCGACACCGGGGAGCTGTTTTTT 15 TRBV5-4 TRBD2 TRBJ2-2 few
CASSLEVGAGETQYF TGCGCCAGCAGCTTGGAGGTGGGGGCAGGCGAGACCCAGTACTTC 15 TRBV5-1 NA TRBJ2-5 NA
CASSSPNREETQYF TGTGCCAGCAGTTCTCCCAACAGGGAAGAGACCCAGTACTTC 14 TRBV6-5 NA TRBJ2-5 NA
CSVSGMASGTSDTQYF TGCAGCGTTAGCGGAATGGCTAGCGGGACTTCAGATACGCAGTATTTT 16 TRBV29-1 TRBD2 TRBJ2-3 NA
CASSLLGTDYGYTF TGTGCCAGCAGCTTATTGGGCACCGACTATGGCTACACCTTC 14 TRBV7-9 NA TRBJ1-2 NA
CASSTSPLPGQGGKLFF TGCGCCAGCAGCACTTCCCCACTTCCGGGACAGGGTGGAAAACTGTTTTTT 17 TRBV5-1 TRBD1 TRBJ1-4 NA
CASSQDSGNSNQPQHF TGTGCCAGCAGCCAAGATAGCGGGAATAGCAATCAGCCCCAGCATTTT 16 TRBV4-2 NA TRBJ1-5 once
CASNNYREKGSTGELFF TGTGCCAGCAACAACTACAGGGAAAAGGGAAGCACCGGGGAGCTGTTTTTT 17 TRBV5-6 NA TRBJ2-2 once
CAISSGYGTGGADTEAFF TGTGCCATCAGCAGTGGGTACGGGACAGGGGGCGCGGACACTGAAGCTTTCTTT 18 TRBV10-3 TRBD1 TRBJ1-1 NA
CASSSRSKADYGYTF TGTGCCAGCAGCTCCCGTTCGAAAGCGGACTATGGCTACACCTTC 15 TRBV7-8 NA TRBJ1-2 few
CASSSPRPGGTETQYF TGTGCCAGCAGCTCCCCGCGGCCAGGGGGTACGGAGACCCAGTACTTC 16 TRBV7-8 TRBD1 TRBJ2-5 NA